The 20 T cell receptor beta chains listed next were all sequenced from one sample in a study of blood T cell repertoires in COVID-19. Repertoires were generated with immunoSEQ multiplex PCR, while TCRdb's copy carries only in-frame clones and drops some. Of fewer than 250,000 clones listed, nearly 95% are singletons. Sequencing input: peripheral blood. These receptors all stem from a man aged 25 to 40 with COVID-19, enrolled during active disease.

The genes are TRBV5-6 and TRBJ1-4, with a tentative D call TRBD1 (5 bases). The CDR3 runs 15 residues. V dropped 5 bases and J dropped 4 bases, with 15 bases sitting between them. Germline V gives CDR1 SGHDT, CDR2 YYEEEE. The CDR3, as DNA: TGTGCCAGCAGGCAGCGGGGCTCAGATAATGAAAAACTGTTTTTT. It specifies CASRQRGSDNEKLFF.

The CDR3 reads CASSRGRWDSPLHF. The CDR3 DNA sequence: TGTGCCAGCAGCCGCGGGCGTTGGGATTCACCCCTCCACTTT. The J gene is TRBJ1-6, the V gene TRBV13; unclear D gene. The CDR3 has 14 residues. In germline, CDR1 is PRHDT, CDR2 FYEKMQ (reference sequence). V was trimmed by 5 bases and J by 8 bases, leaving 13 bases between them.

The genes are TRBV7-3 and TRBJ2-2; 10 nucleotides align to TRBD1. The CDR3 runs 18 residues. V trimming: 3 bases; J trimming: 8 bases; junction bases outside the gene matches: 15. From germline, CDR1 is SGHTA and CDR2 FQGTGA. CDR3 coding DNA: TGTGCCAGCAGCTTGAAGTGGGGACAGGGGATTGGTTCGGGGGAGCTGTTTTTT. Translating gives CASSLKWGQGIGSGELFF.

The chain employs TRBV5-1 and TRBJ2-3, with 7 positions matching TRBD2. CDR3 size: 16 residues. Trimming at V came to 0 bases and at J to 1 base, leaving 5 bases not matched to a gene. Germline V gene sequence: CDR1 SGHRS, CDR2 YFSETQ. The CDR3: CASSLGRLAGTDTQYF. As DNA, the CDR3 is TGCGCCAGCAGCTTGGGTCGGCTAGCGGGCACAGATACGCAGTATTTT. The entire variable domain, with the rest obtained from reference TRBV5-1 and TRBJ2-3, is as follows: KAGVTQTPRYLIKTRGQQVTLSCSPISGHRSVSWYQQTPGQGLQFLFEYFSETQRNKGNFPGRFSGRQFSNSRSEMNVSTLELGDSALYLCASSLGRLAGTDTQYFGPGTRLTVL.

The chain employs TRBV5-1 and TRBJ2-3; 10 bases fit TRBD1. Losses at the gene ends were 7 bases for V and 1 base for J; bases not matched to a gene: 6. The CDR3 contains 15 residues. The germline V gene has CDR1 SGHRS and CDR2 YFSETQ. CDR3 DNA: TGCGCCAGCGGAACCGGGACAGGGGGCACAGATACGCAGTATTTT. Residues: CASGTGTGGTDTQYF.

Here the CDR3 reads CASSPVAGGHTGELFF. The CDR3 nucleotides are TGTGCCAGCAGCCCCGTAGCGGGGGGCCACACCGGGGAGCTGTTTTTT. The chain uses TRBV7-2 and TRBJ2-2, with TRBD2 matching over 10 bases. Trimming cost V 5 bases and J 3 bases; bases outside gene matches: 6. Germline CDR1 is SGHTA and CDR2 is FQGNSA. CDR3 size: 16 residues.

The chain employs TRBV23-1 and TRBJ2-7; 9 positions match TRBD1. TRBV23-1 has ORF status, its function being uncertain. Germline trimming cut 3 bases from V and 0 bases from J; bases unmatched to any gene: 6. This CDR3 contains 16 residues. Here the CDR3 reads CASSHNRDRDSYEQYF. The CDR3 DNA follows: TGCGCCAGCAGTCATAACCGGGACAGGGACTCCTACGAGCAGTACTTC.

This chain uses TRBV7-9 with TRBJ1-4; 11 bases are a match to TRBD1. This CDR3 is 16 amino acids long. In germline, CDR1 is SEHNR, CDR2 FQNEAQ (reference sequence). Germline trimming cut 5 bases from V and 5 bases from J; bases unmatched to any gene: 7. The CDR3 here is CASSRTGGASNEKLFF. CDR3 coding DNA: TGTGCCAGCAGCAGGACAGGGGGCGCATCCAATGAAAAACTGTTTTTT.

This chain links TRBV5-1 with TRBJ1-1, with 8 bases that match TRBD1. The CDR3 loop spans 14 amino acids. The V gene end was trimmed by 5 bases and the J gene end by 1 base; junction bases not matched to a gene: 4. Germline V gene lookup returns CDR1 SGHRS and CDR2 YFSETQ. This CDR3 reads CASSPGGSNTEAFF. For the CDR3, the DNA is TGCGCCAGCAGTCCAGGGGGCTCGAACACTGAAGCTTTCTTT.

CDR3 coding DNA: TGTGCCACTAAGCAGGGGACCCCAGATACGCAGTATTTT. It encodes CATKQGTPDTQYF. The chain recombines TRBV12-3 or TRBV12-4 with TRBJ2-3; possibly TRBD1 for D (6 bases). There are 13 residues in the CDR3. The V end was cut by 10 bases, the J end by 4 bases, with 15 bases between.

The J gene is TRBJ1-2, the V gene TRBV7-2; no clear D gene. Trimming removed 1 base at V and 13 bases at J, with 13 bases between. The germline CDR1 and CDR2 sequences are SGHTA and FQGNSA. The CDR3 runs 12 residues. The CDR3 sequence is CASSLVGRVSTF. CDR3 nucleotides: TGTGCCAGCAGCTTAGTAGGTCGGGTTTCCACCTTC.

The rearrangement links TRBV27 to TRBJ1-2, with D perhaps TRBD1 (5 bases). The CDR3 runs 12 residues. V lost 8 bases and J lost 4, with 11 bases in between. Germline values: CDR1 MNHEY, CDR2 SMNVEV (reference sequence). CDR3 sequence: CASSGRSYGYTF. The CDR3 nucleotides are TGTGCCAGCTCAGGGCGGTCCTATGGCTACACCTTC.

This chain connects TRBV12-3 or TRBV12-4 to TRBJ1-2, with D perhaps matching TRBD1 (6 bases). This CDR3 has 13 residues. Between the trimmed V and J ends, which lost 3 bases and 8 bases, there was a span of 13 bases. CDR3 region: CASSFKLQGGYTF. CDR3 nucleotides: TGTGCCAGCAGTTTCAAACTTCAGGGGGGCTACACCTTC.

The chain links TRBV6-5 to TRBJ1-5; a possible D gene is TRBD1 (6 bases). CDR1 and CDR2 (germline): MNHEY, SVGAGI. Trimming shortened V by 5 bases and J by 3 bases, and 8 bases separated the two germline ends. The CDR3 consists of 13 residues. For the CDR3, the DNA is TGTGCCAGCAGTCGGGACAACAATCAGCCCCAGCATTTT. This gives the protein CASSRDNNQPQHF.

V and J are TRBV19 and TRBJ2-1; the D gene is possibly TRBD1 (5 bases). From germline, CDR1 is LNHDA and CDR2 SQIVND (reference sequence). This CDR3 contains 12 residues. V lost 5 bases to trimming and J lost 8 bases, with 10 bases between them. CDR3 amino acids: CASSSQGDEQFF. CDR3 DNA: TGTGCCAGTAGTTCGCAAGGGGATGAGCAGTTCTTC. The full variable domain, rest sourced from reference TRBV19 and TRBJ2-1, is DGGITQSPKYLFRKEGQNVTLSCEQNLNHDAMYWYRQDPGQGLRLIYYSQIVNDFQKGDIAEGYSVSREKKESFPLTVTSAQKNPTAFYLCASSSQGDEQFFGPGTRLTVL.

The rearrangement links TRBV28 to TRBJ2-5; a weak D match, TRBD2 (7 bases). Between the trimmed V and J ends, which lost 10 bases and 7 bases, there was a span of 19 bases. CDR1 and CDR2 from the germline V gene are MDHEN and SYDVKM. The CDR3 is 13 amino acids. CDR3 region: CATKRGGAGTQYF. The CDR3 DNA is TGTGCCACCAAAAGGGGGGGGGCTGGGACCCAGTACTTC.

V usage is TRBV7-6 and J usage is TRBJ2-1, with 9 bases aligning to TRBD2. Per germline, CDR1 SGHVS and CDR2 FNYEAQ. After removal of 1 base from V and 8 bases from J, the junction contained 6 bases not matched to a gene. The CDR3 length is 15 residues. CDR3 in DNA: TGTGCCAGCAGCTTAGGCGGGGGGGCCGGGGATGAGCAGTTCTTC. Protein sequence: CASSLGGGAGDEQFF.

J is TRBJ1-2 and V is TRBV9, with TRBD1 matching 10 bases. J lost 7 bases, V lost 4 bases, and 19 bases had no gene match. Per the germline V gene, CDR1 is SGDLS and CDR2 is YYNGEE. CDR3 length: 18 amino acids. The CDR3 loop reads CASSPPFPSDRGRIGYTF. The CDR3, as DNA: TGTGCCAGCAGCCCCCCGTTTCCCAGTGACAGGGGGCGAATTGGCTACACCTTC.

This clone has just one count. The V gene is TRBV18, the J gene TRBJ1-6; the D gene is possibly TRBD1 (5 bases). CDR3 length equals 15 residues. The V end lost 0 bases, the J end lost 9 bases, and 12 bases lay between the germline ends. From germline, CDR1 is KGHSH and CDR2 LQKENI. The CDR3 nucleotides are TGTGCCAGCTCACCACCAGCAGGGTTCGGTTCACCCCTCCACTTT. Its protein is CASSPPAGFGSPLHF.

The chain employs TRBV4-1 and TRBJ1-1; TRBD1 is a possible D gene (5 bases). Per the germline V gene, CDR1 is MGHRA and CDR2 is YSYEKL. This CDR3 contains 15 residues. V lost 2 bases and J 1 base, leaving 11 bases between the germline ends. CDR3 loop: CASSQNQGQNTEAFF. CDR3 coding DNA: TGCGCCAGCAGCCAAAACCAGGGCCAGAACACTGAAGCTTTCTTT.